This T cell receptor beta chain was observed in a study of OX40 agonist ivuxolimab in advanced cancers. Across the study: Patients were dosed intravenously with ivuxolimab at 0.01 to 10 mg/kg every 2 weeks. Whole-study findings and limits: It was not determined which antigens were specifically recognized by the peripheral T cells that had undergone clonal expansion.

This CDR3 has 13 amino acids. The V end lost 7 bases, the J end lost 3 bases, and 12 bases lay between the germline ends. CDR1 is MNHNS, CDR2 SASEGT, per germline. The method was immunoSEQ multiplex PCR; TCRdb's version includes in-frame clones alone and lacks a portion of them. This table has about 83,000 clones, about 88% appearing once. Sampling times: baseline, cycle 4 day 1, cycle 7 day 1. To note about this clone: Its antigen is currently unknown.

This chain joins TRBV6-1 and TRBJ1-2, with a possible D match to TRBD1 (5 bases). The source is an adult with an advanced solid tumor such as melanoma, head and neck, liver or kidney cancer. The sequenced sample was CD4+ or CD8+ T cells sorted from blood, obtained in a trial of the OX40 agonist ivuxolimab. This CDR3 reads CASTPVGDYGYTF. In DNA form, the CDR3 reads TGTGCCAGCACTCCCGTGGGGGACTATGGCTACACCTTC.